The 21 T cell receptor beta chains in this list originate from one sample, sequenced in a study of T cell changes during pregnancy in multiple sclerosis. Using immunoSEQ multiplex PCR, the repertoire was profiled, and TCRdb retains in-frame clones only, with some absent. This sample yields some 80,000 clones, of which over 85% are seen a single time; less than 0.15% belongs to the top ten. Sequencing used CD4+ T cells from peripheral blood mononuclear cells, obtained after pregnancy. The receptors stem from a female donor with multiple sclerosis, enrolled in a pregnancy study.

Written as DNA, the CDR3 is TGTGCCAGCAGTTTAAGCGGGTCCCCAGGGACCCAGTACTTC. The encoded protein is CASSLSGSPGTQYF. The V call is TRBV28, the J call TRBJ2-5; tentative D call: TRBD2 (6 bases). Trimming took 2 bases from V and 7 from J, leaving 14 bases between them. The CDR3 runs 14 residues. Germline V CDR1 and CDR2: MDHEN, SYDVKM.

The rearrangement links TRBV4-2 to TRBJ2-7; TRBD1 agrees at 11 bases. The V gene's germline CDR1 is LGHNA and CDR2 YNFKEQ. This CDR3 has 15 amino acids. V shed 4 bases, J shed 3 bases, and the junction held 5 bases outside the gene matches. The CDR3 reads CASSRDRGFIYEQYF. Here the CDR3 DNA reads TGTGCCAGCAGCCGGGACAGGGGGTTTATCTACGAGCAGTACTTC.

This rearrangement joins TRBV7-3 to TRBJ2-3; tentatively, D is TRBD2 (6 bases). Germline V gene sequence: CDR1 SGHTA, CDR2 FQGTGA. The V and J ends lost 3 bases and 1 base respectively, with 11 bases between them. This CDR3 is 15 amino acids long. Written as DNA, the CDR3 is TGTGCCAGCAGCTTGGGGGGACTGCGCACAGATACGCAGTATTTT. Its translation is CASSLGGLRTDTQYF.

The chain uses TRBV30 and TRBJ1-2; weak D call: TRBD1 (5 bases). V gave up 4 bases and J gave up 5 bases, with 17 bases separating them. The CDR3 is 14 residues long. Germline CDR1 GTSNPN, CDR2 SVGIG (reference sequence). The CDR3 bases are TGTGCCTGGATCTGGGGGGGATCTTCGTATGGCTACACCTTC. Translation: CAWIWGGSSYGYTF.

The chain is built from TRBV9 and TRBJ2-1; 12 bases line up with TRBD2. Per germline, CDR1 SGDLS and CDR2 YYNGEE. Germline trimming cut 4 bases from V and 7 bases from J; bases unmatched to any gene: 12. The CDR3 covers 17 residues. The CDR3 spells CASSQGRASGRGNEQFF. CDR3 DNA: TGTGCCAGCAGCCAGGGGAGGGCTAGCGGGAGGGGAAATGAGCAGTTCTTC.

The V call is TRBV15, the J call TRBJ2-2; D not certain. The germline CDR1 and CDR2 sequences are LNHNV and YYDKDF (reference sequence). The V gene lost 0 bases and the J gene lost 4 bases, with 9 bases spanning the gap. The CDR3 runs 15 residues. CDR3 region: CATSRDFPGTGELFF. DNA of the CDR3: TGTGCCACCAGCAGAGATTTTCCGGGCACCGGGGAGCTGTTTTTT.

The chain links TRBV28 to TRBJ1-6; maybe TRBD1 (6 bases). In germline, CDR1 is MDHEN, CDR2 SYDVKM. The CDR3 loop spans 19 amino acids. Trimming took 1 base from V and 0 from J, leaving 16 bases between them. DNA for the CDR3: TGTGCCAGCAGTTTATACGGGGGGGCAGCGAACTCCTATAATTCACCCCTCCACTTT. This gives the protein CASSLYGGAANSYNSPLHF. Filled out from reference TRBV28 and TRBJ1-6, the complete variable domain reads DVKVTQSSRYLVKRTGEKVFLECVQDMDHENMFWYRQDPGLGLRLIYFSYDVKMKEKGDIPEGYSVSREKKERFSLILESASTNQTSMYLCASSLYGGAANSYNSPLHFGNGTRLTVT.

The chain is built from TRBV18 and TRBJ1-1; tentative D call: TRBD1 (6 bases). V was cut by 3 bases and J by 0 bases, with 11 bases left in between. The CDR3 covers 15 residues. Germline V gene data show CDR1 as KGHSH and CDR2 as LQKENI. The CDR3 loop is CASSPGASMNTEAFF. The CDR3 region has the DNA TGTGCCAGCTCACCGGGGGCTTCCATGAACACTGAAGCTTTCTTT.

The chain employs TRBV29-1 and TRBJ2-3; weak D call: TRBD1 (6 bases). V was trimmed by 1 base and J by 4 bases, leaving 9 bases between them. This CDR3 has 13 residues. Germline loops: CDR1 SQVTM, CDR2 ANQGSEA. The CDR3 here is CSVEGRGADTQYF. The CDR3 nucleotides read TGCAGCGTTGAAGGCAGGGGAGCAGATACGCAGTATTTT.

In DNA form, the CDR3 reads TGCAGCGCCCGGGGGATCAATAATGAAAAACTGTTTTTT. The encoded protein is CSARGINNEKLFF. V and J are TRBV29-1 and TRBJ1-4, with D possibly TRBD1 on 5 matching bases. The ends were cut back, 7 bases at V and 4 bases at J, with 13 bases in the middle. CDR3 length equals 13 residues. Germline V gives CDR1 SQVTM, CDR2 ANQGSEA.

The chain joins TRBV9 to TRBJ1-2, with D unresolved. This CDR3 region has 13 residues. Germline CDR1 reads SGDLS; CDR2 reads YYNGEE. Trimming left V 3 bases short and J 6 bases short, with 12 bases between. DNA of the CDR3: TGTGCCAGCAGCGAGCGCTCCGACCATGGCTACACCTTC. Amino acid sequence: CASSERSDHGYTF.

This clone was seen once. The genes are TRBV21-1 and TRBJ2-3; the table's D call TRBD2 went unverified against the DNA. TRBV21-1 is shown as a pseudogene. The CDR3 has 16 residues. The CDR3 here is CAGSQGLAGAHHEQYF. The CDR3 region has the DNA TGTGCCGGGTCCCAGGGACTAGCGGGTGCCCACCATGAGCAGTATTTT.

This chain uses TRBV29-1 with TRBJ2-3, with TRBD1 identical over 7 bases. Losses at the gene ends were 6 bases for V and 0 bases for J; bases not matched to a gene: 6. The CDR3 covers 14 residues. CDR1 and CDR2 (germline): SQVTM, ANQGSEA. The CDR3 protein is CSVRGTASTDTQYF. The CDR3 DNA is TGCAGCGTCAGGGGGACAGCTAGCACAGATACGCAGTATTTT.

The chain combines TRBV28 with TRBJ2-1, with TRBD2 matching over 7 bases. The junction had 9 bases not matched to a gene; V was cut back by 6 bases and J by 4 bases. CDR3 length equals 15 residues. CDR1 is MDHEN and CDR2 is SYDVKM in the germline V gene. CDR3 bases: TGTGCCAGCAGCACCCGGGACTACCCTTACAATGAGCAGTTCTTC. Its protein is CASSTRDYPYNEQFF.

The chain uses TRBV19 and TRBJ1-3; no clear D. This CDR3 spans 15 amino acids. Germline CDR1 is LNHDA and CDR2 is SQIVND (reference sequence). With 5 bases removed from V and 0 bases from J, the gap between germline ends came to 11 bases. DNA of the CDR3: TGTGCCAGTAGTTCGAGTGATATCTCTGGAAACACCATATATTTT. Amino acid sequence: CASSSSDISGNTIYF.

A single count supports this clone. This chain connects TRBV15 to TRBJ2-2; the D is unclear. The CDR3 contains 16 residues. Germline CDR1 and CDR2: LNHNV and YYDKDF (reference sequence). The V gene lost 3 bases and the J gene lost 6 bases, with 17 bases spanning the gap. The CDR3 is CATSSLKLVRAGELFF. DNA for the CDR3: TGTGCCACCAGCAGTCTTAAGCTAGTAAGAGCCGGGGAGCTGTTTTTT.

The gene calls are TRBV18 and TRBJ1-1; 10 bases line up with TRBD1. The V segment lost 6 bases and the J segment 11 bases; nucleotides outside the gene matches: 9. The CDR3 extends over 13 amino acids. The V gene's germline CDR1 is KGHSH and CDR2 LQKENI. The CDR3 region is CASSPGQGSLAFF. CDR3 DNA: TGTGCCAGCTCGCCGGGACAGGGGAGTCTTGCTTTCTTT.

This chain links TRBV5-1 with TRBJ2-1; 7 nucleotides line up with TRBD1. The CDR3 totals 16 residues. The germline CDR1 and CDR2 sequences are SGHRS and YFSETQ. Trimming at V came to 3 bases and at J to 4 bases, leaving 10 bases not matched to a gene. The CDR3 bases are TGCGCCAGCAGCTCACCGGGACAGAACACTTACAATGAGCAGTTCTTC. It yields the protein CASSSPGQNTYNEQFF.

The CDR3 bases are TGCAGTGCTAGGCAGGTATATGGCTACACCTTC. Its translation: CSARQVYGYTF. V and J are TRBV20-1 and TRBJ1-2; D is uncertain. The germline V gene encodes CDR1 DFQATT and CDR2 SNEGSKA (reference sequence). The CDR3 totals 11 residues. V was pared by 3 bases and J by 5 bases, with 7 bases between.

The gene calls are TRBV28 and TRBJ2-7; 7 bases map to TRBD2. This CDR3 contains 16 residues. V gave up 2 bases and J gave up 2 bases; unmatched junction bases: 9. CDR1 and CDR2 (germline): MDHEN, SYDVKM. Written as DNA, the CDR3 is TGTGCCAGCAGTTTAATTAGCGTGGGGAGGGCCTACGAGCAGTACTTC. Protein sequence: CASSLISVGRAYEQYF.

The genes are TRBV6-6 and TRBJ2-3; possibly TRBD1 for D (5 bases). CDR3 length equals 13 residues. Trimming shortened V by 5 bases and J by 2 bases, and 8 bases separated the two germline ends. Germline loops: CDR1 MNHNY, CDR2 SVGAGI (reference sequence). CDR3 nucleotide sequence: TGTGCCAGCAGTGGGGCGGACACAGATACGCAGTATTTT. It translates to CASSGADTDTQYF.